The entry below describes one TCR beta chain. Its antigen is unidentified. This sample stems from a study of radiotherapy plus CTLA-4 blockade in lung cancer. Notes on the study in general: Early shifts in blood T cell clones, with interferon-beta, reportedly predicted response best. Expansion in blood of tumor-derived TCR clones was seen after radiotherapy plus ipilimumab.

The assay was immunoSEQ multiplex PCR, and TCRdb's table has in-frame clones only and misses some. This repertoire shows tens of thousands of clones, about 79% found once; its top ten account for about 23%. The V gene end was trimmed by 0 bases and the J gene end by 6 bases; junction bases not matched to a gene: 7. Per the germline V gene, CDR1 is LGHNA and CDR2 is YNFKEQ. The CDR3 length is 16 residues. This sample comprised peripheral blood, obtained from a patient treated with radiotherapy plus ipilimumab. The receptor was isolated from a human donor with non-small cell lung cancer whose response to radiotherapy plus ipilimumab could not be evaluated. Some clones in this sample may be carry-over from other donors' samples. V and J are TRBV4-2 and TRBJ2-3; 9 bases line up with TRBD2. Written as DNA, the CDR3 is TGTGCCAGCAGCCAAGATATGCGGGGGGGCAAGGATACGCAGTATTTT. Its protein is CASSQDMRGGKDTQYF.